What follows is one T cell receptor (beta chain) and its context. The PCR ran on 60 Vbeta and 13 Jbeta primers. Repertoires were generated with immunoSEQ multiplex PCR, while TCRdb's copy carries only in-frame clones and drops some. The data show 93,000 or so clones, 65% to 85% seen once. The data derive from a study of cytomegalovirus exposure and HLA in healthy donors. Study-wide context: Among the approximately 420 donors who were genotyped, approximately 76% fell in the genetic ancestry cluster that is associated with self-reported Caucasian donors.

Healthy people donating bone marrow made up the donors. The CDR3 has 16 amino acids. Per germline, CDR1 MNHNS and CDR2 SASEGT. The junction had 11 bases not matched to a gene; V was cut back by 4 bases and J by 4 bases. This receptor was identified in a man in his forties or fifties in good health and CMV-seropositive. The sample comprised PBMCs. This chain links TRBV6-1 with TRBJ2-3, with TRBD2 identical over 7 bases. CDR3 bases: TGTGCCAGCAGTGGGAGCGGGATGGGGTATGCAGATACGCAGTATTTT. Protein product: CASSGSGMGYADTQYF.